A single sample gave rise to the 26 T cell receptor beta chains below, sequenced in a study of human thymus T cells (TCRdb year 2020). Thymus tissue was obtained as surgical resects removed during corrective cardiac surgery. Receptor amplification or capture employed the immunoSEQ multiplex PCR assay. This immuneACCESS table, as held by TCRdb, lists in-frame sequences with V and J called but not all clones. Of the missing ones, under half trace to an unresolved V gene in checked studies; the others have no known cause. The sample contains some 120,000 clones, 90% to 95% of them found a single time. Around 0.024% of the sample is held by the ten biggest clonotypes. Sequences were obtained from thymus tissue. Receptors were obtained from a boy younger than two with a congenital heart defect but otherwise immunologically healthy.

The V call is TRBV2, the J call TRBJ2-7; 9 bases are a match to TRBD1. CDR1 is SNHLY and CDR2 is FYNNEI in the germline V gene. The CDR3 contains 16 residues. V dropped 7 bases and J dropped 6; count of bases not matched to a gene: 16. CDR3 nucleotide sequence: TGTGCCAGCAAATGTTTTGGGGACAGGGCGGGTTTCGAGCAGTACTTC. Residues: CASKCFGDRAGFEQYF.

The rearrangement joins TRBV7-2 to TRBJ1-2, with TRBD1 as a possible D gene (6 bases). The germline V and J ends were trimmed by 3 bases and 4 bases, with 18 bases remaining between them. This CDR3 has 16 amino acids. Germline loops: CDR1 SGHTA, CDR2 FQGNSA. CDR3 in amino acids: CASSFVGAQPFYGYTF. The CDR3 coding sequence is TGTGCCAGCAGCTTCGTGGGGGCCCAACCCTTCTATGGCTACACCTTC.

The chain uses TRBV29-1 and TRBJ1-1; weak D call: TRBD1 (5 bases). From germline, CDR1 is SQVTM and CDR2 ANQGSEA. The CDR3 has 12 residues. Trimming stripped 7 bases from V and 3 bases from J, with 12 bases between. The CDR3 protein is CSASGGDTEAFF. DNA for the CDR3: TGCAGCGCCTCGGGGGGGGACACTGAAGCTTTCTTT.

The genes are TRBV11-3 and TRBJ2-1; D is unresolved. The germline gives CDR1 SGHNT, CDR2 YENEEA. Trimming left V 0 bases short and J 8 bases short, with 11 bases between. This CDR3 is 14 amino acids long. The CDR3 DNA sequence: TGTGCCAGCAGCTTAGAAGGTTCTCGTGATGAGCAGTTCTTC. Translation gives CASSLEGSRDEQFF.

This chain links TRBV15 with TRBJ2-7; D may be TRBD1 (5 bases). The germline V gene has CDR1 LNHNV and CDR2 YYDKDF (reference sequence). This CDR3 spans 12 amino acids. Trimming left V 5 bases short and J 3 bases short, with 8 bases between. As DNA, the CDR3 is TGTGCCACCAGCCGAACAGGCTACGAGCAGTACTTC. Protein: CATSRTGYEQYF.

The V and J genes are TRBV7-9 and TRBJ1-1; 7 positions agree with TRBD1. The CDR3 has 15 amino acids. The trim removed 5 bases at V and 3 bases at J, leaving 9 bases unmatched. Germline-derived CDR1 and CDR2 are SEHNR and FQNEAQ (reference sequence). For the CDR3, the DNA is TGTGCCAGCAGCAAGCGACAGGGTGCGGACACTGAAGCTTTCTTT. Translation gives CASSKRQGADTEAFF.

The chain links TRBV7-6 to TRBJ2-5; 13 bases are a match to TRBD2. Germline V gives CDR1 SGHVS, CDR2 FNYEAQ. The CDR3 is made up of 15 amino acids. J was trimmed by 6 bases and V by 5 bases; bases with no gene match: 6. CDR3 loop: CASSELAGGPKTQYF. The CDR3 region has the DNA TGTGCCAGCAGCGAACTAGCGGGGGGGCCTAAGACCCAGTACTTC.

As concerns this clone: In the same sample, other DNA sequences code for this CDR3. The V gene is TRBV20-1, the J gene TRBJ2-5, with D tentatively TRBD2 (6 bases). This CDR3 has 10 residues. CDR1 is DFQATT, CDR2 SNEGSKA, per germline (reference sequence). V was clipped by 5 bases and J by 5 bases, with 6 bases between them. CDR3 DNA sequence: TGCAGTGCTCGGGAGGAGACCCAGTACTTC. Amino acids: CSAREETQYF.

V is TRBV4-1 and J is TRBJ2-3; the match to TRBD2 covers 7 bases. Looked up from germline, CDR1 is MGHRA and CDR2 is YSYEKL. There are 18 residues in the CDR3. With V trimmed by 0 bases and J by 0 bases, 9 bases remained unmatched. CDR3 protein: CASSQDLQAGESTDTQYF. The CDR3 DNA reads TGCGCCAGCAGCCAAGATCTTCAGGCGGGGGAGAGCACAGATACGCAGTATTTT.

This chain uses TRBV28 with TRBJ1-1, with a tentative D call TRBD1 (6 bases). Trimming shortened V by 5 bases and J by 1 base, and 11 bases separated the two germline ends. Germline V gene data show CDR1 as MDHEN and CDR2 as SYDVKM. CDR3 length: 14 amino acids. CDR3 residues: CASSIRGGNTEAFF. CDR3 nucleotide sequence: TGTGCCAGCAGTATCAGGGGTGGGAACACTGAAGCTTTCTTT.

This chain links TRBV19 with TRBJ1-2; 11 bases agree with TRBD1. The junction had 11 bases not matched to a gene; V was cut back by 6 bases and J by 8 bases. Germline V gene data show CDR1 as LNHDA and CDR2 as SQIVND (reference sequence). The CDR3 covers 15 residues. The CDR3 DNA sequence: TGTGCCAGTAGGTTACCGGGACAGGGGGAGTACGGCTACACCTTC. The encoded protein is CASRLPGQGEYGYTF.

This clone has only one observation. The chain is built from TRBV4-3 and TRBJ1-2; D is unresolved. V was clipped by 0 bases and J by 6 bases, with 26 bases between them. Germline CDR1 is LGHNA and CDR2 is YSLEER. This CDR3 contains 19 residues. CDR3 bases: TGCGCCAGCAGCCAAGATAGGTTGTTTGGCACCCGGAGGTGGAATGGCTACACCTTC. This translates into CASSQDRLFGTRRWNGYTF.

This clone has a single count. The rearrangement links TRBV28 to TRBJ2-4; unclear D gene. The V and J ends lost 5 bases and 1 base respectively, with 12 bases between them. CDR1 and CDR2 from the germline V gene are MDHEN and SYDVKM. The length of the CDR3 is 15 residues. The DNA of the CDR3 is TGTGCCAGCAGTCCTATCATAAGGGCCAAAAACATTCAGTACTTC. Encoded protein: CASSPIIRAKNIQYF.

The chain links TRBV2 to TRBJ2-3; 10 bases match TRBD2. This CDR3 has 14 amino acids. V trimming: 7 bases; J trimming: 4 bases; junction bases outside the gene matches: 5. Germline CDR1 is SNHLY and CDR2 is FYNNEI. The CDR3 DNA sequence: TGTGCCAGCAATGGACTAGCGGCCCCAGATACGCAGTATTTT. Translating gives CASNGLAAPDTQYF.

J is TRBJ1-3 and V is TRBV6-1; D unresolved. Germline lookup yields CDR1 MNHNS and CDR2 SASEGT. The V end lost 4 bases, the J end lost 5 bases, and 12 bases lay between the germline ends. The CDR3 loop spans 14 amino acids. Written as DNA, the CDR3 is TGTGCCAGCAGTGTACGGTTCCCCCGAAACACCATATATTTT. Translated: CASSVRFPRNTIYF.

A single count supports this clone. The chain combines TRBV5-1 with TRBJ1-2, with D unclear. The CDR3 length is 13 residues. V lost 0 bases to trimming and J lost 5 bases, with 8 bases between them. Germline V CDR1 and CDR2: SGHRS, YFSETQ. The CDR3 nucleotides are TGCGCCAGCAGCTTGGTCTTAGGGTATGGCTACACCTTC. Its translation is CASSLVLGYGYTF.

V usage is TRBV29-1 and J usage is TRBJ1-2; D uncertain. Germline V gene lookup returns CDR1 SQVTM and CDR2 ANQGSEA. With 5 bases removed from V and 6 bases from J, the gap between germline ends came to 22 bases. This CDR3 contains 15 residues. The CDR3 spells CSVSKGGKRRNGYTF. The CDR3 nucleotides are TGCAGCGTTTCAAAAGGAGGGAAAAGAAGAAATGGCTACACCTTC.

The chain has TRBV7-9 and TRBJ2-7, with 8 bases that match TRBD1. The CDR3 has 14 residues. Looked up from germline, CDR1 is SEHNR and CDR2 is FQNEAQ (reference sequence). V shed 3 bases and J 5 bases; nucleotides not matched to a gene: 6. The CDR3 spells CASSFDRGFNEQYF. The CDR3 DNA is TGTGCCAGCAGCTTCGACAGGGGATTTAACGAGCAGTACTTC.

V is TRBV19 and J is TRBJ2-5; 7 bases are a match to TRBD1. The CDR3 covers 15 residues. The germline V gene has CDR1 LNHDA and CDR2 SQIVND (reference sequence). V lost 7 bases, J lost 2 bases, and 10 bases stayed unmatched. CDR3 residues: CASTVNYRGQETQYF. In nucleotides, the CDR3 is TGTGCCAGTACCGTAAACTACAGGGGACAAGAGACCCAGTACTTC.

The chain employs TRBV11-3 and TRBJ1-3, with a possible D match to TRBD1 (5 bases). Germline V lookup: CDR1 SGHNT, CDR2 YENEEA. The germline V and J ends were trimmed by 6 bases and 0 bases, with 15 bases remaining between them. The CDR3 is 16 amino acids. The DNA of the CDR3 is TGTGCCAGCAGTTTCCAGGGTCGACTCTCTGGAAACACCATATATTTT. Translated: CASSFQGRLSGNTIYF.

The chain combines TRBV28 with TRBJ1-2; D not resolved. There are 12 residues in the CDR3. V lost 8 bases and J lost 4, with 11 bases in between. CDR1 and CDR2 from the germline V gene are MDHEN and SYDVKM. Here the CDR3 DNA reads TGTGCCAGCTCGGACTCGCTCTATGGCTACACCTTC. Amino acid sequence: CASSDSLYGYTF.

The V gene is TRBV19, the J gene TRBJ1-1; 8 nucleotides match TRBD1. V lost 5 bases, J lost 8 bases, and 10 bases stayed unmatched. The CDR3 has 14 amino acids. Germline V gene sequence: CDR1 LNHDA, CDR2 SQIVND (reference sequence). CDR3 amino acids: CASSPPGGRGEAFF. The DNA for the CDR3 is TGTGCCAGTAGTCCCCCAGGGGGCAGGGGGGAAGCTTTCTTT.

This clone has just one count. This chain uses TRBV18 with TRBJ2-1; weak D call: TRBD1 (6 bases). V was pared by 1 base and J by 4 bases, with 11 bases between. Germline assignment: CDR1 KGHSH and CDR2 LQKENI. The CDR3 has 15 residues. CDR3 in DNA: TGTGCCAGCTCACCACGGGGGCGGAGGTACAATGAGCAGTTCTTC. Amino acids: CASSPRGRRYNEQFF.

V is TRBV29-1 and J is TRBJ2-3; D remains unclear. The CDR3 extends over 15 amino acids. Germline values: CDR1 SQVTM, CDR2 ANQGSEA. Trimming pared 0 bases from V and 4 bases from J, leaving 14 bases between. CDR3 bases: TGCAGCGTTGAAGATAAGCGCCTCGAGGCAGATACGCAGTATTTT. It encodes CSVEDKRLEADTQYF.

This chain joins TRBV15 and TRBJ2-7; D possibly matches TRBD1 or TRBD2 (6 bases each). The CDR3 has 14 amino acids. The V end lost 5 bases, the J end lost 5 bases, and 16 bases lay between the germline ends. Germline V gene lookup returns CDR1 LNHNV and CDR2 YYDKDF (reference sequence). The CDR3 DNA is TGTGCCACCAGCCTTAAGGGGGGTGGCAACGAGCAGTACTTC. Translating gives CATSLKGGGNEQYF.

The CDR3 loop is CASSSLFYGYTF. The CDR3 nucleotides read TGTGCCAGCAGCTCCTTATTTTATGGCTACACCTTC. The genes are TRBV7-9 and TRBJ1-2, with D uncertain. The CDR3 loop spans 12 amino acids. V dropped 4 bases and J dropped 5 bases, with 8 bases sitting between them. The germline gives CDR1 SEHNR, CDR2 FQNEAQ (reference sequence). Variable domain in full (rest from reference TRBV7-9 and TRBJ1-2): DTGVSQNPRHKITKRGQNVTFRCDPISEHNRLYWYRQTLGQGPEFLTYFQNEAQLEKSRLLSDRFSAERPKGSFSTLEIQRTEQGDSAMYLCASSSLFYGYTFGSGTRLTVV.